A selection of T cell receptor beta chains follows, all from one sample in a study of T cell changes during pregnancy in multiple sclerosis. Clones were sequenced by immunoSEQ multiplex PCR, and TCRdb holds only the in-frame ones, with some missing. The table records about 110,000 clones, about 94% of them present only once. Specimen: peripheral blood, collected in the third trimester of pregnancy. The receptors shown here come from a female donor with multiple sclerosis, enrolled in a pregnancy study. The CDR3 runs from the conserved cysteine through the conserved F or W. A D gene is named only where the DNA matches it firmly. The listing skips clone size in some rows; elsewhere it reads once, few, many or a size class.

j_call,v_call,clone_size,d_call,cdr3_aa,cdr3_nt
TRBJ1-3,TRBV19,.,TRBD1,CASSPTGQTDTIYF,TGTGCCAGTAGTCCAACGGGACAGACGGACACCATATATTTT
TRBJ2-5,TRBV5-4,.,TRBD1,CASSLAGGRGLQETQYF,TGTGCCAGCAGCTTGGCCGGCGGCAGGGGGCTTCAAGAGACCCAGTACTTC
TRBJ1-4,TRBV5-1,.,.,CASSPGANEKLFF,TGCGCCAGCAGCCCAGGGGCCAATGAAAAACTGTTTTTT
TRBJ1-5,TRBV19,few,TRBD1,CASSIGRGASSNQPQHF,TGTGCCAGTAGTATAGGCAGGGGGGCCTCTAGCAATCAGCCCCAGCATTTT
TRBJ1-1,TRBV30,.,TRBD1,CAWSGLGQGNTEAFF,TGTGCCTGGAGTGGGCTCGGACAGGGGAACACTGAAGCTTTCTTT
TRBJ2-6,TRBV7-9,.,TRBD1,CASSWTGEGAWGANVLTF,TGTGCCAGCAGCTGGACAGGGGAGGGTGCATGGGGGGCCAACGTCCTGACTTTC
TRBJ1-3,TRBV28,.,.,CASSLWRYSGNTIYF,TGTGCCAGCAGTTTGTGGCGGTACTCTGGAAACACCATATATTTT
TRBJ2-2,TRBV5-4,.,.,CASSSKIASTGELFF,TGTGCCAGCAGCTCAAAAATAGCGAGCACCGGGGAGCTGTTTTTT
TRBJ1-3,TRBV18,.,TRBD1,CASSQTPGQGGNTIYF,TGTGCCAGCTCACAAACGCCGGGACAGGGGGGAAACACCATATATTTT
TRBJ1-5,TRBV6-4,.,.,CASSAPNWGEDQPQHF,TGTGCCAGCAGTGCTCCAAATTGGGGGGAGGATCAGCCCCAGCATTTT
TRBJ2-7,TRBV4-1,.,TRBD2,CASSQGVRAGLAPSEQYF,TGCGCCAGCAGCCAAGGCGTAAGAGCAGGACTAGCTCCTTCCGAGCAGTACTTC
TRBJ1-6,TRBV5-1,.,TRBD1,CASSLVWQGDEPLHF,TGCGCCAGCAGCTTGGTGTGGCAGGGGGACGAACCCCTCCACTTT
TRBJ1-5,TRBV6-5,.,.,CASRVGNQPQHF,TGTGCCAGCAGGGTAGGCAATCAGCCCCAGCATTTT
TRBJ1-2,TRBV7-2,.,.,CASSLSLGVGGGEGGYTF,TGTGCCAGCAGCTTATCCCTCGGCGTCGGGGGGGGTGAGGGTGGCTACACCTTC
TRBJ2-2,TRBV30,.,TRBD2,CAWERDSNTGELFF,TGTGCCTGGGAGCGGGACTCGAACACCGGGGAGCTGTTTTTT
TRBJ1-2,TRBV5-4,.,.,CASSSDWGLDGYTF,TGTGCCAGCAGTTCCGACTGGGGACTTGATGGCTACACCTTC
TRBJ1-1,TRBV5-1,.,.,CASSSLTTGNTEAFF,TGCGCCAGCAGCTCGCTAACCACAGGGAACACTGAAGCTTTCTTT
TRBJ2-5,TRBV5-6,.,TRBD1,CASSLVGTGSLGETQYF,TGTGCCAGCAGCTTGGTTGGGACAGGTAGCCTGGGGGAGACCCAGTACTTC
TRBJ2-6,TRBV4-1,.,TRBD1,CASSQRQGGLGANVLTF,TGCGCCAGCAGCCAGAGACAGGGTGGTTTGGGGGCCAACGTCCTGACTTTC